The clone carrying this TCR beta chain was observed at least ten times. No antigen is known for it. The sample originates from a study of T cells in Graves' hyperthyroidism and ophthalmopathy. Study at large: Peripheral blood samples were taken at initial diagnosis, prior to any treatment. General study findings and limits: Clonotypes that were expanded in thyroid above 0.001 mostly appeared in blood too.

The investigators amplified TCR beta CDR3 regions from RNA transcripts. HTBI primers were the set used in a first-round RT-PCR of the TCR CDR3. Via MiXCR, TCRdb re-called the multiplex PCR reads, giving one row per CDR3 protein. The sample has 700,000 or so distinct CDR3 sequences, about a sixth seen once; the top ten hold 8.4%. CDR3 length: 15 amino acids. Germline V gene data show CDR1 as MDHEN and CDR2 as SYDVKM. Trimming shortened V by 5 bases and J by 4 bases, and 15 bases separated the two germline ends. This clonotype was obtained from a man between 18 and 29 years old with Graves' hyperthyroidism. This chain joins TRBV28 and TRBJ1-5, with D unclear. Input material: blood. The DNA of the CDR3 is TGTGCCAGCAGTACCCCCCGGGTCTCGAATCAGCCCCAGCATTTT. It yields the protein CASSTPRVSNQPQHF.